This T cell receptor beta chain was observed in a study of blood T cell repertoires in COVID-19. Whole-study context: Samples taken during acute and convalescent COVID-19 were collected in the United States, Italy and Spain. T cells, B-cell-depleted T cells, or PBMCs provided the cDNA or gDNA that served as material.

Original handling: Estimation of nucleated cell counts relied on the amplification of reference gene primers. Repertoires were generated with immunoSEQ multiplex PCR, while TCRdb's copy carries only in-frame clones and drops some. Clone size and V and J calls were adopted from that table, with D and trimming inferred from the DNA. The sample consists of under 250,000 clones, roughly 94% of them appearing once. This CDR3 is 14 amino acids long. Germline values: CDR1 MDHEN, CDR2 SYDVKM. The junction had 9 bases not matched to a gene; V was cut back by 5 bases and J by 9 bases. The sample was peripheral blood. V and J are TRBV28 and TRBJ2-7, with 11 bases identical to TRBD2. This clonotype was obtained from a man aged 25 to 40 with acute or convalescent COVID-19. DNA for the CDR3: TGTGCCAGCAGTCTCGCTAGCGGGGGGCTGGGGCAGTACTTC. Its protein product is CASSLASGGLGQYF.